This T cell receptor beta chain was recorded in a study of blood T cell repertoires in COVID-19. Overall study: Sites across the United States, Italy and Spain contributed samples from acute and convalescent COVID-19.

In the original analysis: Quantification of nucleated cells was approximated via reference gene primer amplification. TCRdb's table, derived via immunoSEQ multiplex PCR, lists solely in-frame clones and lacks some. V and J calls and clone size are those listed in that table; D and trimming were worked out from the DNA. The sample has roughly 7,200 clones, 80% to 90% seen once. The receptor comes from a man in his sixties or seventies with active COVID-19. Sequenced: peripheral blood.

CDR3 sequence: CASSSRTGDEQFF. DNA for the CDR3: TGTGCCAGCAGCTCTCGGACGGGGGATGAGCAGTTCTTC. The rearrangement joins TRBV4-2 to TRBJ2-1, with D perhaps matching TRBD2 (6 bases). V dropped 5 bases and J dropped 8 bases, with 13 bases sitting between them. The CDR3 length is 13 residues. Per the germline V gene, CDR1 is LGHNA and CDR2 is YNFKEQ.